Each of the 32 T cell receptor beta chains below was sequenced from the same sample in a study of shared clonotypes between healthy human individuals. Here immunoSEQ multiplex PCR was the method, and the copy in TCRdb shows in-frame clones only, minus some. Among about 2.3 million clones listed, about 90% were seen once. Sequenced input: naive CD4+ T cells from PBMCs. Regarding subset: CD45RA+ positively selected. The origin of the receptors is a man younger than 35 in good health. Some clones in this sample may be carry-over from other donors' samples.

The V gene is TRBV5-1, the J gene TRBJ2-7; 7 bases are a match to TRBD1. Germline CDR1 reads SGHRS; CDR2 reads YFSETQ. The CDR3 covers 15 residues. The ends lost 1 base at V and 2 bases at J; junction bases unmatched: 6. The DNA of the CDR3 is TGCGCCAGCAGCTTGCAGCCTGGGACAGCCTACGAGCAGTACTTC. This codes for CASSLQPGTAYEQYF.

Turning to this clone: An end of the junction does not agree with germline; a read error may underlie this. The rearrangement joins TRBV2 to TRBJ1-1; TRBD1 matches at 7 bases. This CDR3 is built from 14 residues. Germline assignment: CDR1 SNHLY and CDR2 FYNNEI. CDR3 loop: CASSDRDRNAEAFF. Here the CDR3 DNA reads TGTGCCAGCAGCGACAGGGATCGGAACGCTGAAGCTTTCTTT.

This rearrangement joins TRBV7-3 to TRBJ2-7; 7 bases fit TRBD1. The CDR3 is made up of 15 amino acids. V lost 6 bases, J lost 0 bases, and 8 bases stayed unmatched. CDR1 is SGHTA and CDR2 is FQGTGA in the germline V gene. The CDR3 sequence is CASSKPGQSSYEQYF. In DNA form, the CDR3 reads TGTGCCAGCAGTAAACCGGGACAGAGCTCCTACGAGCAGTACTTC.

In its sample, this clone was seen a few times. Other DNA variants within this sample encode the same CDR3. The genes are TRBV5-1 and TRBJ1-5, with no clear D. The V end lost 0 bases, the J end lost 2 bases, and 3 bases lay between the germline ends. The CDR3 covers 13 residues. Germline CDR1 reads SGHRS; CDR2 reads YFSETQ. The CDR3 DNA sequence: TGCGCCAGCAGCTTGGATGGCAATCAGCCCCAGCATTTT. Translated, it gives CASSLDGNQPQHF.

The CDR3 is CASSKPGGRAKNIQYF. For the CDR3, the DNA is TGTGCCAGCAGCAAGCCCGGGGGGAGGGCCAAAAACATTCAGTACTTC. This chain uses TRBV6-6 with TRBJ2-4; 7 bases map to TRBD2. Germline values: CDR1 MNHNY, CDR2 SVGAGI (reference sequence). J was trimmed by 1 base and V by 6 bases; bases with no gene match: 9. The CDR3 is 16 residues long.

This clone came up once. The chain employs TRBV5-1 and TRBJ1-2; 8 bases are a match to TRBD1. Germline-derived CDR1 and CDR2 are SGHRS and YFSETQ. V dropped 1 base and J dropped 6; count of bases not matched to a gene: 2. CDR3 length: 13 amino acids. CDR3 residues: CASSLQTGDGYTF. The CDR3 bases are TGCGCCAGCAGCTTGCAGACAGGGGATGGCTACACCTTC. The variable domain in full, completed from reference TRBV5-1 and TRBJ1-2, reads KAGVTQTPRYLIKTRGQQVTLSCSPISGHRSVSWYQQTPGQGLQFLFEYFSETQRNKGNFPGRFSGRQFSNSRSEMNVSTLELGDSALYLCASSLQTGDGYTFGSGTRLTVV.

CDR3 DNA: TGCGCCAGCAGCCCCGCTAGCGGGGCGAACACCGGGGAGCTGTTTTTT. Translating gives CASSPASGANTGELFF. V usage is TRBV5-1 and J usage is TRBJ2-2, with 9 bases identical to TRBD2. CDR3 length equals 16 residues. The germline V gene has CDR1 SGHRS and CDR2 YFSETQ. The J segment lost 0 bases and the V segment lost 4 bases, leaving 4 bases of the junction unmatched.

V usage is TRBV11-2 and J usage is TRBJ1-1, with unresolved D. The CDR3 covers 15 residues. The ends were cut back, 1 base at V and 4 bases at J, with 13 bases in the middle. CDR1 SGHAT and CDR2 FQNNGV come from the germline V gene. The CDR3 sequence is CASSLGLRVGTEAFF. DNA of the CDR3: TGTGCCAGCAGCTTAGGATTGAGGGTGGGCACTGAAGCTTTCTTT.

J is TRBJ2-7 and V is TRBV6-6; 7 bases align to TRBD2. The germline gives CDR1 MNHNY, CDR2 SVGAGI (reference sequence). The CDR3 is made up of 11 amino acids. The ends lost 5 bases at V and 7 bases at J; junction bases unmatched: 2. In DNA, the CDR3 is TGTGCCAGCAGTCCCGGGGGGGAGCAGTACTTC. The encoded protein is CASSPGGEQYF.

V usage is TRBV9 and J usage is TRBJ2-3; 13 bases are a match to TRBD2. CDR1 SGDLS and CDR2 YYNGEE come from the germline V gene. CDR3 length equals 18 residues. The V gene end was trimmed by 4 bases and the J gene end by 0 bases; junction bases not matched to a gene: 8. The CDR3 DNA reads as TGTGCCAGCAGCACGGGACTAGCGGGGACATCTAGCACAGATACGCAGTATTTT. It codes for CASSTGLAGTSSTDTQYF.

The chain has TRBV19 and TRBJ1-2, with TRBD1 as a possible D gene (5 bases). V was pared by 5 bases and J by 8 bases, with 15 bases between. The CDR3 covers 13 residues. Germline values: CDR1 LNHDA, CDR2 SQIVND (reference sequence). CDR3 DNA sequence: TGTGCCAGTAGTCCCGACAGCTTCAAGGGCTACACCTTC. Its protein is CASSPDSFKGYTF.

To note about this clone: This same CDR3 is encoded by further DNA sequences in the sample. The V call is TRBV5-1, the J call TRBJ2-1; D is possibly TRBD1 or TRBD2 (5 bases each). The germline gives CDR1 SGHRS, CDR2 YFSETQ. This CDR3 comprises 14 residues. V lost 5 bases and J lost 7, with 16 bases in between. Here the CDR3 DNA reads TGCGCCAGCAGACCGGGGCAGGGTCGGAATGAGCAGTTCTTC. Translation: CASRPGQGRNEQFF. The entire variable domain, with the rest obtained from reference TRBV5-1 and TRBJ2-1, is as follows: KAGVTQTPRYLIKTRGQQVTLSCSPISGHRSVSWYQQTPGQGLQFLFEYFSETQRNKGNFPGRFSGRQFSNSRSEMNVSTLELGDSALYLCASRPGQGRNEQFFGPGTRLTVL.

The chain employs TRBV7-2 and TRBJ2-5; no clear D gene. V was shortened by 1 base and J by 4 bases, with 7 bases between the two germline ends. Germline V lookup: CDR1 SGHTA, CDR2 FQGNSA. The CDR3 runs 13 residues. As DNA, the CDR3 is TGTGCCAGCAGCTTAGTCTTCTTAGAGACCCAGTACTTC. This translates into CASSLVFLETQYF.

V usage is TRBV18 and J usage is TRBJ2-1; the D gene is possibly TRBD2 (6 bases). The germline V gene has CDR1 KGHSH and CDR2 LQKENI. Trimming cost V 4 bases and J 9 bases, with 13 bases left between them. This CDR3 is built from 13 residues. CDR3 coding DNA: TGTGCCAGCTCACGAAAGCCGGGGGTTGAGCAGTTCTTC. Protein sequence: CASSRKPGVEQFF.

This chain uses TRBV7-8 with TRBJ2-7, with TRBD1 matching 7 bases. Unmatched junction bases numbered 7, after V lost 2 bases and J lost 6 bases. This CDR3 comprises 14 residues. Germline loops: CDR1 SGHVS, CDR2 FQNEAQ. The CDR3 coding sequence is TGTGCCAGCAGCTTACTAACAGGGGATAGCGAGCAGTACTTC. Translation gives CASSLLTGDSEQYF. Together with reference TRBV7-8 and TRBJ2-7, the CDR3 gives the full variable domain: GAGVSQSPRYKVAKRGQDVALRCDPISGHVSLFWYQQALGQGPEFLTYFQNEAQLDKSGLPSDRFFAERPEGSVSTLKIQRTQQEDSAVYLCASSLLTGDSEQYFGPGTRLTVT.

This chain joins TRBV10-3 and TRBJ2-3; 7 nucleotides line up with TRBD2. The CDR3 is 16 residues long. Germline assignment: CDR1 ENHRY and CDR2 SYGVKD. With 2 bases clipped from V and 2 bases from J, the junction kept 7 bases outside the gene matches. The CDR3 coding sequence is TGTGCCATCAGTGAGCCGGGGAGGGAGAACACAGATACGCAGTATTTT. Its protein is CAISEPGRENTDTQYF.

The chain carries TRBV9 and TRBJ2-7, with 7 bases fitting TRBD1. This CDR3 is 14 amino acids long. Germline loops: CDR1 SGDLS, CDR2 YYNGEE. The trim removed 3 bases at V and 1 base at J, leaving 4 bases unmatched. Here the CDR3 DNA reads TGTGCCAGCAGCGAGGGGACAGTTTCCTACGAGCAGTACTTC. Amino acid sequence: CASSEGTVSYEQYF.

V is TRBV4-1 and J is TRBJ2-5, with a possible D match to TRBD2 (5 bases). This CDR3 has 17 amino acids. Germline V gives CDR1 MGHRA, CDR2 YSYEKL. V lost 1 base and J lost 3, with 18 bases in between. CDR3: CASSQGLARRGEETQYF. For the CDR3, the DNA is TGCGCCAGCAGCCAAGGGCTAGCCCGTCGTGGCGAAGAGACCCAGTACTTC.

A remark on this clone: Other DNA sequences in the sample encode the same CDR3. The chain is built from TRBV5-1 and TRBJ2-1; 10 bases line up with TRBD2. V shed 0 bases and J 4 bases; nucleotides not matched to a gene: 4. The CDR3 spans 16 residues. Germline lookup yields CDR1 SGHRS and CDR2 YFSETQ. For the CDR3, the DNA is TGCGCCAGCAGCTTGGTCCTAGCGGGAGTTTACAATGAGCAGTTCTTC. Protein sequence: CASSLVLAGVYNEQFF.

V usage is TRBV7-2 and J usage is TRBJ2-4; D is perhaps TRBD1 (6 bases). CDR1 and CDR2 (germline): SGHTA, FQGNSA. Between the trimmed V and J ends, which lost 2 bases and 4 bases, there was a span of 15 bases. The CDR3 spans 16 residues. The CDR3 nucleotides are TGTGCCAGCAGCTTAATGGCCAGGGGAGTTAAAAACATTCAGTACTTC. Amino acid sequence: CASSLMARGVKNIQYF.

The chain recombines TRBV7-9 with TRBJ2-1; 7 bases are shared with TRBD2. CDR3 length: 16 amino acids. Germline CDR1 is SEHNR and CDR2 is FQNEAQ (reference sequence). V dropped 0 bases and J dropped 4; count of bases not matched to a gene: 6. The CDR3: CASSLATPSGYNEQFF. CDR3 sequence (DNA): TGTGCCAGCAGCTTAGCGACCCCTAGCGGTTACAATGAGCAGTTCTTC.

The V call is TRBV21-1, the J call TRBJ1-2; the DNA was not compared with TRBD1, the D call given in the table. TRBV21-1 is labeled a pseudogene. The CDR3 sequence is 18 residues long. CDR3 in amino acids: CASSKFVEGARRGYGYTF. The CDR3, as DNA: TGTGCCAGCAGCAAATTCGTCGAGGGGGCGCGGAGAGGGTATGGCTACACCTTC.

The gene calls are TRBV29-1 and TRBJ2-7; 8 bases are a match to TRBD1. CDR1 and CDR2 from the germline V gene are SQVTM and ANQGSEA. The CDR3 is 14 amino acids. V was pared by 4 bases and J by 4 bases, with 9 bases of the junction left unmatched. The CDR3 loop is CSVAPPTGAYEQYF. CDR3 nucleotide sequence: TGCAGCGTTGCCCCACCGACAGGGGCGTACGAGCAGTACTTC.

This sequence joins TRBV7-2 and TRBJ2-7, with 7 bases lining up with TRBD2. The CDR3 runs 15 residues. The germline V gene encodes CDR1 SGHTA and CDR2 FQGNSA. The trim removed 3 bases at V and 0 bases at J, leaving 5 bases unmatched. CDR3 nucleotide sequence: TGTGCCAGCAGCTTTCTTGCTAGCGGCTCCTACGAGCAGTACTTC. This gives the protein CASSFLASGSYEQYF. The complete variable domain, with remaining parts taken from reference TRBV7-2 and TRBJ2-7, reads GAGVSQSPSNKVTEKGKDVELRCDPISGHTALYWYRQSLGQGLEFLIYFQGNSAPDKSGLPSDRFSAERTGGSVSTLTIQRTQQEDSAVYLCASSFLASGSYEQYFGPGTRLTVT.

The genes are TRBV14 and TRBJ2-3; D gene unclear. Deletions cut 3 bases from V and 0 bases from J, with 10 bases between. The germline V gene has CDR1 SGHDN and CDR2 FVKESK. This CDR3 comprises 15 residues. CDR3 amino acids: CASSQLAASTDTQYF. The CDR3 coding sequence is TGTGCCAGCAGCCAGCTGGCGGCTAGCACAGATACGCAGTATTTT.

The chain recombines TRBV18 with TRBJ2-5; unclear D gene. This CDR3 region has 13 residues. Trimming left V 2 bases short and J 4 bases short, with 8 bases between. The germline CDR1 and CDR2 sequences are KGHSH and LQKENI. In nucleotides, the CDR3 is TGTGCCAGCTCACCATCGGATGCAGAGACCCAGTACTTC. This translates into CASSPSDAETQYF.

Concerning this clone: At the DNA level, this CDR3 is encoded by other sequences in the same sample as well. The chain couples TRBV5-4 to TRBJ1-2; D gene unclear. Germline CDR1 is SGHNT and CDR2 is YYREEE (reference sequence). V dropped 1 base and J dropped 5 bases, with 6 bases sitting between them. The CDR3 consists of 12 residues. The CDR3: CASSLSGYGYTF. The DNA for the CDR3 is TGTGCCAGCAGCTTGTCAGGATATGGCTACACCTTC.

This clone was picked up one time. The chain couples TRBV7-2 to TRBJ2-5; 10 positions agree with TRBD2. V was clipped by 3 bases and J by 3 bases; unmatched bases: 7. The germline V gene has CDR1 SGHTA and CDR2 FQGNSA. There are 16 residues in the CDR3. The CDR3, as DNA: TGTGCCAGCAGCTTTGCACGACTAGCGGGTGAAGAGACCCAGTACTTC. The encoded protein is CASSFARLAGEETQYF.

The CDR3 DNA reads as TGTGCCAGCAGAACCACGGGGGGTACCCTCTACGAGCAGTACTTC. It specifies CASRTTGGTLYEQYF. J is TRBJ2-7 and V is TRBV11-1, with TRBD2 matching over 7 bases. CDR3 length equals 15 residues. Trimming removed 6 bases from V and 3 bases from J; junction bases left unmatched: 11. The germline CDR1 and CDR2 sequences are SGHAT and FQDESV (reference sequence). Variable domain in full (rest from reference TRBV11-1 and TRBJ2-7): EAEVAQSPRYKITEKSQAVAFWCDPISGHATLYWYRQILGQGPELLVQFQDESVVDDSQLPKDRFSAERLKGVDSTLKIQPAELGDSAMYLCASRTTGGTLYEQYFGPGTRLTVT.

The rearrangement uses TRBV4-1 and TRBJ1-4; perhaps TRBD1 as D (5 bases). The CDR3 has 15 residues. V was clipped by 4 bases and J by 5 bases, with 14 bases between them. Germline V CDR1 and CDR2: MGHRA, YSYEKL. The CDR3 spells CASSPRQTTNEKLFF. The CDR3 DNA sequence: TGCGCCAGCAGCCCCCGACAGACTACAAATGAAAAACTGTTTTTT.

The chain combines TRBV2 with TRBJ1-1; TRBD1 aligns across 8 bases. Looked up from germline, CDR1 is SNHLY and CDR2 is FYNNEI. The CDR3 extends over 15 amino acids. V gave up 10 bases and J gave up 1 base; unmatched junction bases: 11. This CDR3 is CATQGTGGSNTEAFF. The DNA for the CDR3 is TGTGCCACCCAAGGGACAGGAGGTTCGAACACTGAAGCTTTCTTT.

This clone showed up just once. The rearrangement links TRBV6-5 to TRBJ1-1; 7 nucleotides match TRBD1. The CDR3 sequence is 14 residues long. Germline V gene lookup returns CDR1 MNHEY and CDR2 SVGAGI. V was pared by 2 bases and J by 4 bases, with 4 bases of the junction left unmatched. The CDR3 DNA sequence: TGTGCCAGCAGTTACGAGGGGGCAGGCACTGAAGCTTTCTTT. Amino acids: CASSYEGAGTEAFF.